The rows below give T cell receptor beta chains drawn from one sample of a study of CD8 T cells in ankylosing spondylitis. TCRdb fed the 5' RACE reads into MiXCR, producing one record per CDR3 protein. Counted here are about 510,000 distinct CDR3 sequences, over 4% occurring once; the ten biggest clones make up under 4.5%. The material sequenced was blood, either unsorted or a sorted T cell fraction (not recorded which). These TCRs come from a male donor with ankylosing spondylitis. Both conserved end residues are part of each CDR3. The D gene is left open where the match is weak. Clone size is stated in some rows and not others, as once, few, many or a class when expanded.

abundance,j_gene,v_gene,d_gene,CDR3aa,CDR3nt
.,TRBJ1-4,TRBV14,.,CASSREVYGKLFF,TGTGCCAGCAGCCGAGAGGTCTATGGGAAACTGTTTTTT
many,TRBJ2-5,TRBV5-1,.,CASSSNRWEETQYF,TGCGCCAGCAGCTCGAATCGGTGGGAAGAGACCCAGTACTTC
many,TRBJ1-3,TRBV29-1,.,CSGRGYGNTIYF,TGCAGCGGCAGGGGTTACGGAAACACCATATATTTT
many,TRBJ2-2,TRBV20-1,.,CSARDRQTPNTGELFF,TGCAGTGCTAGAGATCGGCAGACCCCTAACACCGGGGAGCTGTTTTTT
.,TRBJ2-1,TRBV7-2,.,CASSPGPAAGNEQFF,TGTGCCAGCAGCCCCGGACCAGCCGCCGGGAATGAGCAGTTCTTC
many,TRBJ2-7,TRBV7-9,.,CASSSLRGPSYEQYF,TGTGCCAGCAGTTCCTTGAGGGGTCCCTCCTACGAGCAGTACTTC
many,TRBJ2-1,TRBV5-1,.,CASSVLDNEQFF,TGCGCCAGCAGCGTCCTGGACAATGAGCAGTTCTTC
many,TRBJ2-7,TRBV7-8,.,CASSFTTEQYF,TGTGCCAGCAGCTTTACGACCGAGCAGTACTTC
many,TRBJ1-2,TRBV12-3/TRBV12-4,.,CASRFGSLPYYGYTF,TGTGCCAGCAGGTTCGGCAGTTTGCCTTACTATGGCTACACCTTC
many,TRBJ2-4,TRBV7-2,.,CASSLFGGHIQYF,TGTGCCAGCAGCTTGTTCGGGGGGCACATTCAGTACTTC
many,TRBJ1-1,TRBV12-3/TRBV12-4,.,CASRYQGTEAFF,TGTGCCAGCAGATATCAGGGCACTGAAGCTTTCTTT
many,TRBJ2-5,TRBV5-6,.,CASSLDYRPVETQYF,TGTGCCAGCAGCTTGGATTACAGGCCTGTGGAGACCCAGTACTTC
.,TRBJ2-1,TRBV20-1,.,CSAVSDQKVDEQFF,TGCAGTGCTGTTAGCGACCAGAAGGTCGATGAGCAGTTCTTC
many,TRBJ2-3,TRBV24-1,TRBD2,CATSAPGLAGGSSTDTQYF,TGTGCCACCAGCGCACCGGGACTAGCGGGGGGCTCAAGCACAGATACGCAGTATTTT
medium-sized,TRBJ2-7,TRBV9,TRBD2,CASSGNSGTIVGEQYF,TGTGCCAGCAGCGGGAACTCCGGGACTATCGTTGGCGAGCAGTACTTC
.,TRBJ2-1,TRBV18,.,CASSPFAAADNEQFF,TGTGCCAGCTCACCATTCGCGGCAGCAGACAATGAGCAGTTCTTC
.,TRBJ2-3,TRBV6-5,.,CASSYLTQGGTDTQYF,TGTGCCAGCAGTTACCTCACACAGGGCGGCACAGATACGCAGTATTTT
many,TRBJ2-2,TRBV12-3/TRBV12-4,TRBD1,CASSRTGKTGELFF,TGTGCCAGCAGTAGGACAGGGAAGACCGGGGAGCTGTTTTTT
many,TRBJ1-1,TRBV5-6,TRBD1,CASSLRGQEAFF,TGTGCCAGCAGCTTAAGGGGACAGGAAGCTTTCTTT
many,TRBJ2-3,TRBV28,.,CASSSPGSNVADTQYF,TGTGCCAGCAGTTCTCCGGGATCGAATGTGGCAGATACGCAGTATTTT
many,TRBJ1-2,TRBV6-1,TRBD1,CASTFNRGADYGYTF,TGTGCCAGCACCTTCAACAGGGGAGCGGACTATGGCTACACCTTC
many,TRBJ2-1,TRBV29-1,TRBD2,CSVGTSGDNNEQFF,TGCAGCGTTGGTACTAGCGGGGACAACAATGAGCAGTTCTTC
.,TRBJ2-1,TRBV14,TRBD2,CASSLGVARTSGRYRYNEQFF,TGTGCCAGCAGCCTCGGGGTCGCAAGGACTAGCGGGAGATATAGGTACAATGAGCAGTTCTTC
many,TRBJ2-2,TRBV27,TRBD1,CASSLGAGGTGELFF,TGTGCCAGCAGTCTTGGGGCAGGGGGCACCGGGGAGCTGTTTTTT
many,TRBJ2-5,TRBV27,TRBD2,CASSLAGGQETQYF,TGTGCCAGCAGTCTAGCGGGGGGCCAAGAGACCCAGTACTTC
many,TRBJ1-1,TRBV9,.,CASSALAVNTEAFF,TGTGCCAGCAGCGCCCTTGCAGTGAACACTGAAGCTTTCTTT
many,TRBJ2-3,TRBV7-2,TRBD1,CASSPTGGFSTDTQYF,TGTGCCAGCAGCCCCACAGGGGGATTTAGCACAGATACGCAGTATTTT
few,TRBJ2-5,TRBV20-1,TRBD2,CSARLAGSETQYF,TGCAGTGCTAGACTAGCGGGGTCTGAGACCCAGTACTTC
.,TRBJ2-5,TRBV29-1,TRBD2,CSVGRSGRTQETQYF,TGCAGCGTTGGGCGAAGCGGGAGGACCCAAGAGACCCAGTACTTC
many,TRBJ2-1,TRBV10-3,.,CAISERQGLYNEQFF,TGTGCCATCAGTGAGCGGCAGGGCCTCTACAATGAGCAGTTCTTC
many,TRBJ2-7,TRBV3-1,.,CASSQAAYEQYF,TGTGCCAGCAGCCAAGCAGCCTACGAGCAGTACTTC
many,TRBJ1-3,TRBV20-1,TRBD1,CSASYRGKRNTIYF,TGCAGTGCCTCCTACAGGGGCAAGAGAAACACCATATATTTT
few,TRBJ2-6,TRBV6-6,.,CASGPSGANVLTF,TGTGCCAGCGGGCCCTCTGGGGCCAACGTCCTGACTTTC
few,TRBJ1-2,TRBV4-2,TRBD1,CASSHQSRPGTGGGYTF,TGTGCCAGCAGCCATCAATCCCGGCCCGGGACAGGGGGTGGCTACACCTTC
many,TRBJ1-1,TRBV5-6,.,CASSLAVEAFF,TGTGCCAGCAGCTTGGCGGTTGAAGCTTTCTTT
few,TRBJ1-2,TRBV11-2,.,CASSNSRGVINYGYTF,TGTGCCAGCAGCAATAGTCGGGGGGTAATCAACTATGGCTACACCTTC
many,TRBJ2-1,TRBV7-8,.,CASSLARLASRHNEQFF,TGTGCCAGCAGCTTAGCGAGATTAGCGAGTCGTCACAATGAGCAGTTCTTC
many,TRBJ2-1,TRBV6-5,.,CASSSRDGFDNEQFF,TGTGCCAGCAGTTCGCGCGACGGGTTTGACAATGAGCAGTTCTTC
many,TRBJ2-1,TRBV24-1,.,CATSEHEGRRTYNEQFF,TGTGCCACCAGTGAACATGAGGGCAGGAGGACCTACAATGAGCAGTTCTTC
few,TRBJ2-5,TRBV21-1,.,CASSKVKGHMVRQETQYF,TGTGCCAGCAGCAAAGTAAAGGGACACATGGTACGACAAGAGACCCAGTACTTC
many,TRBJ2-1,TRBV7-2,TRBD2,CASSSSGGPWNEQFF,TGTGCCAGCAGCTCTAGCGGGGGCCCCTGGAATGAGCAGTTCTTC
many,TRBJ2-4,TRBV7-2,.,CASGYGNIQYF,TGTGCCAGCGGGTACGGGAACATTCAGTACTTC
.,TRBJ1-2,TRBV20-1,TRBD1,CSALGTGNGYTF,TGCAGTGCTTTAGGGACAGGGAATGGCTACACCTTC
many,TRBJ2-1,TRBV27,.,CASSLSWRSSSYNEQFF,TGTGCCAGCAGTTTAAGTTGGCGGTCCAGCTCCTACAATGAGCAGTTCTTC
.,TRBJ2-1,TRBV3-1,TRBD2,CASSKLAGGHNEQFF,TGTGCCAGCAGCAAACTAGCGGGAGGTCACAATGAGCAGTTCTTC
many,TRBJ2-3,TRBV20-1,.,CSAPQGDLPFWTDTQYF,TGCAGTGCCCCACAGGGAGATTTACCTTTTTGGACAGATACGCAGTATTTT
.,TRBJ2-7,TRBV4-2,.,CASSPHRGSSYEQYF,TGTGCCAGCAGCCCGCATCGGGGCAGCAGCTACGAGCAGTACTTC
many,TRBJ1-1,TRBV7-8,.,CASSTYRVGWTEAFF,TGTGCCAGCAGCACATACAGGGTCGGTTGGACTGAAGCTTTCTTT
many,TRBJ1-2,TRBV4-3,.,CASSQGIGGSHYGYTF,TGCGCCAGCAGCCAAGGAATTGGGGGGTCCCACTATGGCTACACCTTC
many,TRBJ2-7,TRBV4-3,.,CASSQEGRLSSYEQYF,TGCGCCAGCAGCCAAGAAGGGCGACTTAGCTCCTACGAGCAGTACTTC
many,TRBJ2-2,TRBV20-1,TRBD1,CSAKVRGPRELFF,TGCAGTGCTAAAGTCAGGGGGCCGCGGGAGCTGTTTTTT
.,TRBJ1-1,TRBV9,.,CASSADYTEAFF,TGTGCCAGCAGCGCAGACTACACTGAAGCTTTCTTT
many,TRBJ1-4,TRBV11-2,.,CASSRRVGGTLGTNEKLFF,TGTGCCAGCAGCCGAAGAGTGGGGGGGACTTTGGGAACTAATGAAAAACTGTTTTTT
few,TRBJ2-1,TRBV6-2/TRBV6-3,.,CASSGVVPGEQFF,TGTGCCAGCAGTGGGGTGGTGCCTGGGGAGCAGTTCTTC
few,TRBJ2-2,TRBV27,TRBD1,CASSEGADGTGELFF,TGTGCCAGCAGTGAGGGGGCGGATGGCACCGGGGAGCTGTTTTTT
many,TRBJ2-1,TRBV28,.,CASSTNEQFF,TGTGCCAGCAGTACGAATGAGCAGTTCTTC
many,TRBJ2-1,TRBV11-1,TRBD2,CASSRGLAEARNEQFF,TGTGCCAGCAGCAGGGGCCTAGCGGAGGCGCGGAATGAGCAGTTCTTC
many,TRBJ2-2,TRBV20-1,.,CSAARQNTGELFF,TGCAGTGCGGCCAGGCAGAACACCGGGGAGCTGTTTTTT